This T cell receptor beta chain emerged from a study of blood T cell repertoires in COVID-19. For the study at large: Collection of acute and convalescent COVID-19 samples took place in the United States, Italy and Spain.

In the study's own analysis: Reference gene primer amplification yielded estimated nucleated cell counts. Data came from immunoSEQ multiplex PCR; TCRdb stores just in-frame clones and leaves some out. That table furnishes V, J and clone size, whereas the DNA furnished D and trimming. The sample has approximately 290,000 clones, about 89% seen once; the top ten hold around 0.8%. V was shortened by 7 bases and J by 4 bases, with 11 bases between the two germline ends. There are 13 residues in the CDR3. This sequence originates from a man under 40 with acute or convalescent COVID-19. The sample taken for sequencing was peripheral blood. The rearrangement uses TRBV12-3 or TRBV12-4 and TRBJ2-1, with D maybe TRBD1 (5 bases). The CDR3 here is CASTKQDYNEQFF. CDR3 DNA sequence: TGTGCCAGCACCAAACAGGATTACAATGAGCAGTTCTTC.